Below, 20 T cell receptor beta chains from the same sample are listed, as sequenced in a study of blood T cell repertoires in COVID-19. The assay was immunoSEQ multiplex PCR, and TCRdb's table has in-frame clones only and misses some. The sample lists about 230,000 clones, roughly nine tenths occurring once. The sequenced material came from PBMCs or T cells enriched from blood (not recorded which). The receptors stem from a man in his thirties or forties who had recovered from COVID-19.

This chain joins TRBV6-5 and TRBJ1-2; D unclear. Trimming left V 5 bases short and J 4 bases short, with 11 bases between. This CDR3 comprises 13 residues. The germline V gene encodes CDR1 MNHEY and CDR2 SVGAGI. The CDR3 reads CASSTQTRYGYTF. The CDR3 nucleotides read TGTGCCAGCAGTACCCAGACACGCTATGGCTACACCTTC.

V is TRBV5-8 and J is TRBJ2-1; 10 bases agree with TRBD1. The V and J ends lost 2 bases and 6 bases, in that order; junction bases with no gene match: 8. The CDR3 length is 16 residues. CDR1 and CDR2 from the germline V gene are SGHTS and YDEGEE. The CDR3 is CASSFAGDRGFNEQFF. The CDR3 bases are TGTGCCAGCAGCTTTGCCGGGGACAGGGGATTCAATGAGCAGTTCTTC.

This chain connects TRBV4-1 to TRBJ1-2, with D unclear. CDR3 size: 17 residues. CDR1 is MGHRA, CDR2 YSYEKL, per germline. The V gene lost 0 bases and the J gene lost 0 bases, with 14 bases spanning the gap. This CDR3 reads CASSQELGWGANYGYTF. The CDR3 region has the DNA TGCGCCAGCAGCCAAGAGCTGGGCTGGGGAGCTAACTATGGCTACACCTTC.

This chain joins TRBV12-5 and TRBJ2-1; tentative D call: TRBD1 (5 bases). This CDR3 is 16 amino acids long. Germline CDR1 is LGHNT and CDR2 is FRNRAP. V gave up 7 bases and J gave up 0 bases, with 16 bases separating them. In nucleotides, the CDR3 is TGTGCTAGTGCCCGCCCACAGGTTAGCTCCTACAATGAGCAGTTCTTC. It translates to CASARPQVSSYNEQFF.

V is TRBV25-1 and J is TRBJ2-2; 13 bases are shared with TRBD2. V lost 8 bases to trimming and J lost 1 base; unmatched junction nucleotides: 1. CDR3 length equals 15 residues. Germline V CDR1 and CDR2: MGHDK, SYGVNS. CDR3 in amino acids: CASGLAGVNTGELFF. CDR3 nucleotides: TGTGCCAGCGGACTAGCGGGAGTGAACACCGGGGAGCTGTTTTTT.

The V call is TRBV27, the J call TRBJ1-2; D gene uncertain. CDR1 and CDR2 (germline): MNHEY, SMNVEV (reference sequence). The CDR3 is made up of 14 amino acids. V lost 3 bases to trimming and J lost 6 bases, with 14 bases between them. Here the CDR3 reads CASSFEGQLNGYTF. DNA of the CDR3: TGTGCCAGCAGTTTTGAGGGTCAGCTAAATGGCTACACCTTC.

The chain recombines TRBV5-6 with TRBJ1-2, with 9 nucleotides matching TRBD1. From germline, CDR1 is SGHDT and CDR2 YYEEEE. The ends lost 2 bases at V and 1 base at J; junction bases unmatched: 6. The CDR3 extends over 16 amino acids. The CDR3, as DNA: TGTGCCAGCAGCTTACGATCGACAGGGGGTAACTATGGCTACACCTTC. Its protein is CASSLRSTGGNYGYTF.

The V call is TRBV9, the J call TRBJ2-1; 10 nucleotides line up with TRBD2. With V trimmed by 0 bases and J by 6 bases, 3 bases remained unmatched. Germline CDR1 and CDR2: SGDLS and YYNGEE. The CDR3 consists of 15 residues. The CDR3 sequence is CASSVVSGGSNEQFF. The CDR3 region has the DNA TGTGCCAGCAGCGTAGTTAGCGGGGGGTCCAATGAGCAGTTCTTC.

CDR3 bases: TGTGCCAGTAGTTTCGAGAACAGGGGATACAGTGGCTACACCTTC. It translates to CASSFENRGYSGYTF. The chain links TRBV19 to TRBJ1-2, with 7 bases matching TRBD1. CDR3 length equals 15 residues. Germline trimming cut 5 bases from V and 7 bases from J; bases unmatched to any gene: 13. Germline CDR1 is LNHDA and CDR2 is SQIVND (reference sequence).

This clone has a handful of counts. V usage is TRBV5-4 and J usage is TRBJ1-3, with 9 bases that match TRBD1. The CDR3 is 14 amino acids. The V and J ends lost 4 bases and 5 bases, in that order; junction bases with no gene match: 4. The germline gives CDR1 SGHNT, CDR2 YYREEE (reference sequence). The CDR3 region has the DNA TGTGCCAGCAGCCGGGACAGGGAAAGAAACACCATATATTTT. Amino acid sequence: CASSRDRERNTIYF.

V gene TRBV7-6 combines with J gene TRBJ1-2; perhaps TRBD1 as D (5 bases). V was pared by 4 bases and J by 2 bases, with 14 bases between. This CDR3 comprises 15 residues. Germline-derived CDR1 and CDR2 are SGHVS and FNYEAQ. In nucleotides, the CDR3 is TGTGCCAGCAGCTCCGGTCAGGGACTGAACTATGGCTACACCTTC. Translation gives CASSSGQGLNYGYTF.

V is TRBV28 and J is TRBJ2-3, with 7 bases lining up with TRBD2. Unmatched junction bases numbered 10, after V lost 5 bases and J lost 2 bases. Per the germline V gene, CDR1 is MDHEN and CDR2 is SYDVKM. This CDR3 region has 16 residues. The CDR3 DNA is TGTGCCAGCAGTCCGGTAGGCGCGGGAGACACAGATACGCAGTATTTT. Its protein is CASSPVGAGDTDTQYF.

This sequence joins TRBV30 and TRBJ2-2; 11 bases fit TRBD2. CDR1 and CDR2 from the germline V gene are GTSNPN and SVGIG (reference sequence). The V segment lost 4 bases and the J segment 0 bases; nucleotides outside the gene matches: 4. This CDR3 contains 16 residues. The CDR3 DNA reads TGTGCCTGGACTAGCGGGGGGTCAACGAACACCGGGGAGCTGTTTTTT. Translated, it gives CAWTSGGSTNTGELFF.

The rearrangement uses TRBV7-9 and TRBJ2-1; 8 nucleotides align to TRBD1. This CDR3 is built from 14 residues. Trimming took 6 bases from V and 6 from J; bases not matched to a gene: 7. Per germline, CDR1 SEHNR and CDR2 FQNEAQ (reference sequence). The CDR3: CASRPQGALNEQFF. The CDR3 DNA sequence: TGTGCCAGCAGACCTCAGGGGGCTCTCAATGAGCAGTTCTTC.

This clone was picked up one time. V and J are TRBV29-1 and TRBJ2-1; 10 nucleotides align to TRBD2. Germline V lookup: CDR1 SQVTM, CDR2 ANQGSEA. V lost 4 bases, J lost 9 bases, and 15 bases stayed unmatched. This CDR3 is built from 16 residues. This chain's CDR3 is CSVAPWSGREGGEQFF. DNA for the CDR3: TGCAGCGTTGCCCCCTGGAGCGGGAGGGAGGGAGGTGAGCAGTTCTTC.

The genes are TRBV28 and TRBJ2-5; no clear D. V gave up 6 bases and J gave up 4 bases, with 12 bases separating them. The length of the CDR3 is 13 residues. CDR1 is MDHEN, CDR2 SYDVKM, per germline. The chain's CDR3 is CASSRGVTETQYF. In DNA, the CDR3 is TGTGCCAGCAGCCGAGGTGTGACAGAGACCCAGTACTTC. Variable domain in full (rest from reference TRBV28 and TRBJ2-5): DVKVTQSSRYLVKRTGEKVFLECVQDMDHENMFWYRQDPGLGLRLIYFSYDVKMKEKGDIPEGYSVSREKKERFSLILESASTNQTSMYLCASSRGVTETQYFGPGTRLLVL.

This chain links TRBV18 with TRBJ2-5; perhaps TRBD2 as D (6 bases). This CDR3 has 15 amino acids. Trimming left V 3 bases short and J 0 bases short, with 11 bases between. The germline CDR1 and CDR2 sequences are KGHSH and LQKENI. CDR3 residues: CASSPPGRYQETQYF. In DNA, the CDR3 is TGTGCCAGCTCACCTCCAGGGAGGTACCAAGAGACCCAGTACTTC.

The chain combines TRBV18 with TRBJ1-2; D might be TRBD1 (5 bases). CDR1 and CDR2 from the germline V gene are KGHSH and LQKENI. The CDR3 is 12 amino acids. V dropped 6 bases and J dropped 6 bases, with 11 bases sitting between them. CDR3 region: CASSAAGDGYTF. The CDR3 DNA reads TGTGCCAGCTCCGCAGCGGGGGATGGCTACACCTTC. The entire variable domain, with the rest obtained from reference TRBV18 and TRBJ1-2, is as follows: NAGVMQNPRHLVRRRGQEARLRCSPMKGHSHVYWYRQLPEEGLKFMVYLQKENIIDESGMPKERFSAEFPKEGPSILRIQQVVRGDSAAYFCASSAAGDGYTFGSGTRLTVV.

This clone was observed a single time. CDR3: CASSGQGLAKNIQYF. DNA for the CDR3: TGTGCCAGCAGCGGGCAGGGGCTAGCCAAAAACATTCAGTACTTC. The chain combines TRBV9 with TRBJ2-4; the D gene is possibly TRBD1 (6 bases). V dropped 3 bases and J dropped 0 bases, with 10 bases sitting between them. This CDR3 spans 15 amino acids. CDR1 and CDR2 from the germline V gene are SGDLS and YYNGEE.

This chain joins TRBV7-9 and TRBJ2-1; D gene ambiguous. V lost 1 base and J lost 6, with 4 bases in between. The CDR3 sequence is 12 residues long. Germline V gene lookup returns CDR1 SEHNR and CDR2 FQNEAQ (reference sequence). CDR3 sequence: CASSLVGNEQFF. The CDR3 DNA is TGTGCCAGCAGCTTAGTCGGCAATGAGCAGTTCTTC.